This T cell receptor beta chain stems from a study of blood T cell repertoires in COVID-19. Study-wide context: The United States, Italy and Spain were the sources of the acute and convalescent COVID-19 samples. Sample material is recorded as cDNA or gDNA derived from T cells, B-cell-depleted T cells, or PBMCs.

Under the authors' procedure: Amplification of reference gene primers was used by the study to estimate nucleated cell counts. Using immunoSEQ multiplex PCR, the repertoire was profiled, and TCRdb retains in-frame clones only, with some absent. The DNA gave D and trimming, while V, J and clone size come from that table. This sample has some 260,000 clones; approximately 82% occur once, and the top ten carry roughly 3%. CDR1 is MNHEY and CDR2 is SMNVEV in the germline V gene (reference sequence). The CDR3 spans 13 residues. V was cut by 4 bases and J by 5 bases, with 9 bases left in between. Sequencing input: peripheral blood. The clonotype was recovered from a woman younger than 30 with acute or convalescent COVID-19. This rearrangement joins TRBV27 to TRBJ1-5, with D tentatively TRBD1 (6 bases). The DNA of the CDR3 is TGTGCCAGCAGTTGGGGGCAATATCAGCCCCAGCATTTT. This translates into CASSWGQYQPQHF.